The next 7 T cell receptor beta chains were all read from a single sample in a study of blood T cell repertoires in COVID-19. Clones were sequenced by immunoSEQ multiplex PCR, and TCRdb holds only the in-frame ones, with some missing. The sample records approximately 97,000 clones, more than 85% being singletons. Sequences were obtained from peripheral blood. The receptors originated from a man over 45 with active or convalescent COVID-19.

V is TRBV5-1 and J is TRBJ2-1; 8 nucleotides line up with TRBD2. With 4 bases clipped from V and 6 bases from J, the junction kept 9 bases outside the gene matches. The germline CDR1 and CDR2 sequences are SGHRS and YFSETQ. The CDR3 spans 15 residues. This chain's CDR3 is CASSPRSGGTNEQFF. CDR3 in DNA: TGCGCCAGCAGCCCCCGGAGCGGGGGAACCAATGAGCAGTTCTTC.

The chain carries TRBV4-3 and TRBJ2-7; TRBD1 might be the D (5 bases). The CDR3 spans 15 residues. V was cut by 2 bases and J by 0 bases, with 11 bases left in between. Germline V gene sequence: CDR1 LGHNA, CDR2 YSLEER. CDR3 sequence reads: CASSQYPDNSYEQYF. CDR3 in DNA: TGCGCCAGCAGCCAATACCCGGACAACTCCTACGAGCAGTACTTC.

The CDR3 nucleotides are TGCGCCAGCAGCCGGTCTGGGCCCGACACCGGGGAGCTGTTTTTT. Protein: CASSRSGPDTGELFF. The chain uses TRBV5-1 and TRBJ2-2; D uncertain. With 4 bases removed from V and 3 bases from J, the gap between germline ends came to 13 bases. Germline assignment: CDR1 SGHRS and CDR2 YFSETQ. The CDR3 consists of 15 residues.

The CDR3 loop reads CASKSLDTSSGNTIYF. DNA for the CDR3: TGCGCCAGCAAATCTTTGGACACCTCCTCTGGAAACACCATATATTTT. The chain recombines TRBV10-2 with TRBJ1-3; D might be TRBD1 (5 bases). Germline values: CDR1 WSHSY, CDR2 SAAADI. CDR3 length: 16 amino acids. The germline V and J ends were trimmed by 7 bases and 0 bases, with 16 bases remaining between them.

The CDR3: CASSYSGENIQYF. The CDR3 coding sequence is TGTGCCAGCAGTTACTCAGGGGAAAACATTCAGTACTTC. This chain connects TRBV6-5 to TRBJ2-4; D perhaps matches TRBD1 (5 bases). V was cut by 0 bases and J by 5 bases, with 5 bases left in between. Germline V lookup: CDR1 MNHEY, CDR2 SVGAGI. The CDR3 spans 13 residues.

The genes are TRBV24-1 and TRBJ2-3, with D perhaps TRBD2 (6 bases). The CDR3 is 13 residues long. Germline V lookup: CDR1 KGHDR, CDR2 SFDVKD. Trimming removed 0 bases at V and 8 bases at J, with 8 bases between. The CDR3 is CATSDLTSSTQYF. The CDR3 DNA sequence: TGTGCCACCAGTGATTTGACTAGCTCTACGCAGTATTTT.

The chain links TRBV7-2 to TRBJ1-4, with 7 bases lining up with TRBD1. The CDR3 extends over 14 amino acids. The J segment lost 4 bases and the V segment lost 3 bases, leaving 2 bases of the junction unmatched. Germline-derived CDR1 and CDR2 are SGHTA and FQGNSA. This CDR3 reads CASSFTGVNEKLFF. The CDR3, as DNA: TGTGCCAGCAGCTTTACAGGGGTTAATGAAAAACTGTTTTTT.